This T cell receptor (beta chain) was sequenced for a study of blood T cell repertoires in COVID-19. At the level of the study: Samples came from the United States, Italy and Spain, spanning acute and convalescent COVID-19. PBMCs, B-cell-depleted T cells, or T cells provided the cDNA or gDNA that made up the material.

Germline-derived CDR1 and CDR2 are SGHDT and YYEEEE. The CDR3 sequence is 14 residues long. The trim removed 3 bases at V and 4 bases at J, leaving 3 bases unmatched. Measured with immunoSEQ multiplex PCR; TCRdb has only the in-frame clones, and not every one. The data contain 65,000 to 95,000 clones, about 90% of them singletons. Sample: peripheral blood. The chain carries TRBV5-6 and TRBJ1-4; TRBD1 agrees at 7 bases. The clonotype originates from a man aged 50-60 years with active COVID-19. CDR3 residues: CASSSGQINEKLFF. The CDR3 region has the DNA TGTGCCAGCAGCTCGGGACAGATTAATGAAAAACTGTTTTTT.